The subject of this entry is one T cell receptor beta chain. Its specificity is unknown. Sequencing followed a ViraFEST assay step that expanded antigen-specific CD4+ T cells with viral peptide pools. A roughly 11-day culture period preceded the isolation of CD4+ T cells. IL-2 medium was substituted for half the medium on days 3 and 7. These data come from a study of vaccination effects on CD4 cells after COVID-19. Findings and limits, study-wide: Convalescent patients were few in the study, and early post-infection timepoints were absent.

The CDR3 runs 16 residues. Trimming removed 1 base at V and 6 bases at J, with 17 bases between. Germline CDR1 is MDHEN and CDR2 is SYDVKM. The table came from immunoSEQ multiplex PCR; TCRdb's copy has only in-frame clones and leaves some out. The table includes 50,000 to 65,000 clones, 65% to 90% detected once. This receptor was identified in a human donor who received a COVID-19 vaccine. This rearrangement joins TRBV28 to TRBJ2-3; D remains ambiguous. The source material was CD4+ T cells from PBMCs cultured with HCoV-229E spike peptides, sampled before COVID-19 vaccination. The CDR3 region has the DNA TGTGCCAGCAGTTTATTGGTAGTCTTGAACGCGGATACGCAGTATTTT. Translating it yields CASSLLVVLNADTQYF.